Following are 31 T cell receptor beta chains from one sample sequenced in a study of blood T cell repertoires in COVID-19. Data came from immunoSEQ multiplex PCR; TCRdb stores just in-frame clones and leaves some out. This table holds more than 300,000 clones, 83% found once. Sequenced sample: peripheral blood. The receptors derive from a woman aged 50 to 60 with acute or convalescent COVID-19.

The V call is TRBV6-5, the J call TRBJ1-4; possible D gene TRBD1, 5 bases. Trimming stripped 4 bases from V and 0 bases from J, with 12 bases between. The CDR3 consists of 16 residues. Germline-derived CDR1 and CDR2 are MNHEY and SVGAGI. CDR3 protein: CASSSRGTSTNEKLFF. CDR3 nucleotide sequence: TGTGCCAGCAGTTCCCGGGGGACTTCAACTAATGAAAAACTGTTTTTT.

The rearrangement links TRBV6-1 to TRBJ2-1, with a weak D call TRBD1 (6 bases). CDR3 size: 16 residues. V was trimmed by 0 bases and J by 4 bases, leaving 13 bases between them. Germline CDR1 MNHNS, CDR2 SASEGT. The CDR3 reads CASSEAWTVTYNEQFF. CDR3 DNA sequence: TGTGCCAGCAGTGAAGCGTGGACAGTTACATACAATGAGCAGTTCTTC.

Only one count was recorded for this clone. J is TRBJ2-1 and V is TRBV29-1; 8 bases are shared with TRBD2. The length of the CDR3 is 12 residues. With V trimmed by 6 bases and J by 9 bases, 7 bases remained unmatched. Germline CDR1 reads SQVTM; CDR2 reads ANQGSEA. The CDR3 spells CSVGQAGGEQFF. The DNA for the CDR3 is TGCAGCGTGGGGCAGGCGGGAGGTGAGCAGTTCTTC.

The chain has TRBV7-9 and TRBJ1-1; 9 bases are shared with TRBD1. The CDR3 length is 13 residues. Germline V CDR1 and CDR2: SEHNR, FQNEAQ (reference sequence). V gave up 1 base and J gave up 11 bases; unmatched junction bases: 5. CDR3 sequence (DNA): TGTGCCAGCAGCTTAGGGACAGGGGAAAGGGCTTTCTTT. Protein sequence: CASSLGTGERAFF.

This sequence joins TRBV3-1 (or the pseudogene TRBV3-2) and TRBJ1-2; D unclear. This CDR3 is 15 amino acids long. Germline assignment: CDR1 LGHDT and CDR2 YNNKEL (reference sequence). V lost 5 bases, J lost 4 bases, and 17 bases lay in between. The CDR3 sequence is CASSILERASYGYTF. As DNA, the CDR3 is TGTGCCAGCAGCATACTGGAGAGGGCCTCCTATGGCTACACCTTC.

The chain combines TRBV5-1 with TRBJ1-6; D is possibly TRBD1 (5 bases). V dropped 1 base and J dropped 7 bases, with 9 bases sitting between them. Germline CDR1 and CDR2: SGHRS and YFSETQ. CDR3 size: 14 residues. The CDR3 loop reads CASSLSTANSPLHF. As DNA, the CDR3 is TGCGCCAGCAGCTTGTCGACAGCCAATTCACCCCTCCACTTT.

This rearrangement joins TRBV5-5 to TRBJ1-3; tentatively, D is TRBD1 (6 bases). Germline V gene sequence: CDR1 SGHKS, CDR2 YYEKEE (reference sequence). This CDR3 is built from 15 residues. Trimming left V 0 bases short and J 4 bases short, with 11 bases between. Written as DNA, the CDR3 is TGTGCCAGCAGCTTGGTGGGGGCTGGAGGAAACACCATATATTTT. As protein: CASSLVGAGGNTIYF.

This clone was counted only a few times. The chain recombines TRBV6-2 or TRBV6-3 with TRBJ2-7; possible D gene TRBD2, 5 bases. The germline V gene has CDR1 MNHEY and CDR2 SVGEGT. Trimming took off 3 bases at V and 3 bases at J, with 9 bases between the two ends. The CDR3 length is 13 residues. The DNA for the CDR3 is TGTGCCAGCAGTTATACGGGGAACTACGAGCAGTACTTC. Protein product: CASSYTGNYEQYF.

The chain links TRBV25-1 to TRBJ1-1; perhaps TRBD1 as D (5 bases). This CDR3 contains 12 residues. Per germline, CDR1 MGHDK and CDR2 SYGVNS. With 8 bases removed from V and 3 bases from J, the gap between germline ends came to 10 bases. The CDR3 loop is CASRDWDTEAFF. The CDR3 DNA sequence: TGTGCCAGCCGGGACTGGGACACTGAAGCTTTCTTT.

As for this clone: Relative to the germline gene, one junction end is altered; a read error may explain this. J is TRBJ2-1 and V is TRBV24-1, with 9 bases fitting TRBD1. CDR1 and CDR2 (germline): KGHDR, SFDVKD. The CDR3 is 16 residues long. Written as DNA, the CDR3 is TGTGCCACCAGTGAAGTCGGGACAGGGTCCTTCAATGAGCAGTTCTTC. Protein sequence: CATSEVGTGSFNEQFF.

This chain links TRBV6-5 with TRBJ2-7; D is possibly TRBD1 (5 bases). CDR3 length: 14 residues. The V end was cut by 0 bases, the J end by 2 bases, with 8 bases between. Per the germline V gene, CDR1 is MNHEY and CDR2 is SVGAGI. CDR3 sequence: CASSYSGAPYEQYF. DNA of the CDR3: TGTGCCAGCAGTTACTCAGGGGCCCCCTACGAGCAGTACTTC.

The chain employs TRBV19 and TRBJ1-1; TRBD1 might be the D (5 bases). Germline V gene lookup returns CDR1 LNHDA and CDR2 SQIVND (reference sequence). Trimming cost V 7 bases and J 0 bases, with 9 bases left between them. CDR3 length: 13 amino acids. For the CDR3, the DNA is TGTGCCAGTAAAAGACAGTTGAACACTGAAGCTTTCTTT. Translated: CASKRQLNTEAFF.

This chain links TRBV18 with TRBJ2-2; 12 bases fit TRBD2. This CDR3 comprises 17 residues. The V segment lost 5 bases and the J segment 4 bases; nucleotides outside the gene matches: 8. Germline V gives CDR1 KGHSH, CDR2 LQKENI. The DNA for the CDR3 is TGTGCCAGCTCATCAATACTAGCGGGAGGATCCACCGGGGAGCTGTTTTTT. It specifies CASSSILAGGSTGELFF.

The chain carries TRBV27 and TRBJ2-6; 7 nucleotides align to TRBD1. CDR3 length: 16 amino acids. Germline V gene lookup returns CDR1 MNHEY and CDR2 SMNVEV (reference sequence). The junction had 10 bases not matched to a gene; V was cut back by 8 bases and J by 3 bases. CDR3 sequence: CASPTEGALGANVLTF. CDR3 nucleotides: TGTGCCAGCCCTACCGAGGGGGCGCTTGGGGCCAACGTCCTGACTTTC.

This chain joins TRBV6-5 and TRBJ1-2; TRBD1 aligns across 10 bases. The V gene's germline CDR1 is MNHEY and CDR2 SVGAGI. CDR3 length: 14 amino acids. With V trimmed by 6 bases and J by 3 bases, 4 bases remained unmatched. Here the CDR3 reads CASSRQGADYGYTF. CDR3 coding DNA: TGTGCCAGCAGCCGACAGGGGGCTGACTATGGCTACACCTTC.

The V gene is TRBV5-4, the J gene TRBJ1-2; D is ambiguous. The CDR3 totals 15 residues. V dropped 4 bases and J dropped 8 bases, with 21 bases sitting between them. The germline V gene encodes CDR1 SGHNT and CDR2 YYREEE (reference sequence). DNA of the CDR3: TGTGCCAGCAGCCCCGGCGGACTCCGCCCGCCGGGCTACACCTTC. Residues: CASSPGGLRPPGYTF.

The chain uses TRBV5-1 and TRBJ1-6, with a possible D match to TRBD1 (5 bases). There are 15 residues in the CDR3. The germline CDR1 and CDR2 sequences are SGHRS and YFSETQ. The V and J ends lost 0 bases and 8 bases respectively, with 12 bases between them. For the CDR3, the DNA is TGCGCCAGCAGCTTGGATTCAGGGCAGGATTCACCCCTCCACTTT. As protein: CASSLDSGQDSPLHF.

V usage is TRBV15 and J usage is TRBJ2-2; TRBD2 is a possible D gene (5 bases). Trimming removed 1 base at V and 0 bases at J, with 9 bases between. CDR1 and CDR2 from the germline V gene are LNHNV and YYDKDF (reference sequence). This CDR3 is built from 16 residues. The CDR3 is CATSRGAGANTGELFF. Here the CDR3 DNA reads TGTGCCACCAGCAGAGGGGCCGGGGCGAACACCGGGGAGCTGTTTTTT.

The chain couples TRBV18 to TRBJ1-1; the D is unclear. This CDR3 has 15 amino acids. Germline V gene lookup returns CDR1 KGHSH and CDR2 LQKENI. Trimming removed 1 base from V and 5 bases from J, with 14 bases in between. The CDR3 DNA is TGTGCCAGCTCACCACGGGAGGAGGGAGGAACTGAAGCTTTCTTT. Translation: CASSPREEGGTEAFF.

The chain recombines TRBV12-5 with TRBJ2-7; weak D call: TRBD1 (6 bases). Germline V gene data show CDR1 as LGHNT and CDR2 as FRNRAP. Trimming stripped 4 bases from V and 9 bases from J, with 28 bases between. The CDR3 is made up of 17 amino acids. In DNA, the CDR3 is TGTGCTAGTGGTTCTATAACCCTGGACAGCTTAACCAACGGGCAGTACTTC. This codes for CASGSITLDSLTNGQYF.

The chain carries TRBV24-1 and TRBJ2-1; 12 bases match TRBD2. Per the germline V gene, CDR1 is KGHDR and CDR2 is SFDVKD. The CDR3 length is 17 residues. The J segment lost 5 bases and the V segment lost 4 bases, leaving 8 bases of the junction unmatched. CDR3 coding DNA: TGTGCCACCAGTGACTCCGGACTAGCGGGGCACAACAATGAGCAGTTCTTC. Translation: CATSDSGLAGHNNEQFF.

The chain has TRBV9 and TRBJ2-2; 7 positions match TRBD1. The length of the CDR3 is 15 residues. The junction had 3 bases not matched to a gene; V was cut back by 0 bases and J by 4 bases. Germline V gene lookup returns CDR1 SGDLS and CDR2 YYNGEE. The CDR3 bases are TGTGCCAGCAGCGTAGTAGGGGGCGGCACCGGGGAGCTGTTTTTT. Protein: CASSVVGGGTGELFF.

The J gene is TRBJ2-1, the V gene TRBV7-2; 10 bases fit TRBD2. Germline CDR1 SGHTA, CDR2 FQGNSA. CDR3 length: 15 residues. Trimming cost V 2 bases and J 7 bases; bases outside gene matches: 5. The CDR3 DNA reads TGTGCCAGCAGCTTATGGGCTAGCGGGAGTAATGAGCAGTTCTTC. Amino acid sequence: CASSLWASGSNEQFF.

This chain uses TRBV21-1 with TRBJ1-1; the DNA was not used to check the table's D call, TRBD1. TRBV21-1 is marked as a pseudogene. The CDR3 is 16 amino acids. The CDR3 coding sequence is TGTGCCAGCAGCAAAGATAGGGGCCTCTTGAACACTGAAGCTTTCTTT. The encoded protein is CASSKDRGLLNTEAFF.

The chain employs TRBV10-3 and TRBJ2-2; TRBD2 might be the D (6 bases). Germline values: CDR1 ENHRY, CDR2 SYGVKD. The ends were cut back, 10 bases at V and 3 bases at J, with 15 bases in the middle. This CDR3 spans 14 amino acids. The CDR3 nucleotides read TGTGCCACCCGGACCGGGGGAGACACCGGGGAGCTGTTTTTT. Translated, it gives CATRTGGDTGELFF.

The V gene is TRBV29-1, the J gene TRBJ1-2; 7 positions match TRBD1. Germline V gene sequence: CDR1 SQVTM, CDR2 ANQGSEA. V shed 6 bases and J 8 bases; nucleotides not matched to a gene: 6. The CDR3 runs to 11 residues. Written as DNA, the CDR3 is TGCAGCGTGAATGACAGGGAAGGCTACACCTTC. Encoded protein: CSVNDREGYTF.

The V call is TRBV6-2 or TRBV6-3, the J call TRBJ1-2; D not resolved. The CDR3 is 13 amino acids. V dropped 3 bases and J dropped 8 bases, with 13 bases sitting between them. Germline V lookup: CDR1 MNHEY, CDR2 SVGEGT. The CDR3 here is CASSYAKYRGYTF. The CDR3, as DNA: TGTGCCAGCAGTTATGCAAAATATAGAGGCTACACCTTC.

This clone has just one count. The chain joins TRBV7-2 to TRBJ2-2; maybe TRBD2 (6 bases). V lost 4 bases, J lost 6 bases, and 12 bases lay in between. The CDR3 sequence is 14 residues long. CDR1 is SGHTA and CDR2 is FQGNSA in the germline V gene. The CDR3 spells CASSWDPGAGELFF. In DNA form, the CDR3 reads TGTGCCAGCAGCTGGGACCCGGGGGCCGGGGAGCTGTTTTTT.

The rearrangement uses TRBV14 and TRBJ1-4; 8 bases line up with TRBD1. Germline V lookup: CDR1 SGHDN, CDR2 FVKESK. The J segment lost 8 bases and the V segment lost 4 bases, leaving 6 bases of the junction unmatched. The CDR3 is 14 amino acids. The DNA for the CDR3 is TGTGCCAGCAGCCTTGGGACAGGATGGGAAAAACTGTTTTTT. It is translated as CASSLGTGWEKLFF.

The chain carries TRBV29-1 and TRBJ1-1; possible D gene TRBD1, 5 bases. V gave up 2 bases and J gave up 6 bases, with 13 bases separating them. The length of the CDR3 is 13 residues. Germline V CDR1 and CDR2: SQVTM, ANQGSEA. Here the CDR3 DNA reads TGCAGCGTTGAACTTTTAAGGGACTCTGAAGCTTTCTTT. It encodes CSVELLRDSEAFF.

As concerns this clone: Other DNA sequences in the sample encode the same CDR3. The chain uses TRBV30 and TRBJ2-5; 9 positions match TRBD1. The trim removed 4 bases at V and 5 bases at J, leaving 2 bases unmatched. The CDR3 contains 12 residues. From germline, CDR1 is GTSNPN and CDR2 SVGIG (reference sequence). The CDR3 bases are TGTGCCTGGAAAGGACAGGGGGAGACCCAGTACTTC. It is translated as CAWKGQGETQYF.